Each of the 10 T cell receptor beta chains below was sequenced from the same sample in a study of technical replicates of blood from a few donors. Libraries were prepared by immunoSEQ multiplex PCR; TCRdb keeps only in-frame clonotypes and omits some of them. The top ten clones hold 0.2% to 0.25% of a sample with 85,000 to 100,000 clones, about 95% of them seen once. The sequenced sample was T cells isolated from PBMCs. The receptors stem from a human donor in good health.

The CDR3 nucleotides are TGTGCCACCAGCAGAGATGCAGGGTCCGGTTCACCCCTCCACTTT. It yields the protein CATSRDAGSGSPLHF. The chain employs TRBV15 and TRBJ1-6; D perhaps matches TRBD1 (5 bases). From germline, CDR1 is LNHNV and CDR2 YYDKDF (reference sequence). The CDR3 is 15 residues long. The ends were cut back, 0 bases at V and 9 bases at J, with 12 bases in the middle.

J is TRBJ1-6 and V is TRBV30; maybe TRBD1 (5 bases). Germline V gene data show CDR1 as GTSNPN and CDR2 as SVGIG (reference sequence). The CDR3 is 14 amino acids. V lost 5 bases to trimming and J lost 7 bases, with 15 bases between them. The CDR3 nucleotides read TGTGCCTGGGGGGAGGGCAGGGCGAATTCACCCCTCCACTTT. It is translated as CAWGEGRANSPLHF.

The chain recombines TRBV10-1 with TRBJ1-1; D remains unclear. Trimming removed 2 bases from V and 0 bases from J, with 13 bases in between. Germline V lookup: CDR1 WNHNN, CDR2 SYGVQD (reference sequence). CDR3 size: 16 residues. CDR3 coding DNA: TGCGCCAGCAGTGAGGTTAGCGGCGGACTGAACACTGAAGCTTTCTTT. It is translated as CASSEVSGGLNTEAFF.

The chain links TRBV5-8 to TRBJ2-3, with TRBD1 matching 10 bases. The germline CDR1 and CDR2 sequences are SGHTS and YDEGEE. The CDR3 runs to 17 residues. J gave up 2 bases and V 4 bases, and 10 bases lay outside the gene matches. This CDR3 is CASSKTTGGAFTDTQYF. The CDR3 coding sequence is TGTGCCAGCAGCAAAACGACAGGGGGCGCGTTCACAGATACGCAGTATTTT.

The rearrangement uses TRBV5-6 and TRBJ2-5; D is possibly TRBD1 (7 bases). V lost 1 base and J lost 0, with 16 bases in between. Germline values: CDR1 SGHDT, CDR2 YYEEEE. This CDR3 contains 17 residues. The CDR3 DNA is TGTGCCAGCAGCTTGCCGGGGGACAGTTGGTACCAAGAGACCCAGTACTTC. Translated: CASSLPGDSWYQETQYF.

The genes are TRBV13 and TRBJ2-3, with D perhaps matching TRBD2 (6 bases). The CDR3 has 18 residues. Trimming shortened V by 3 bases and J by 4 bases, and 23 bases separated the two germline ends. Germline CDR1 reads PRHDT; CDR2 reads FYEKMQ (reference sequence). This CDR3 is CASSFSWSEGATSDTQYF. The CDR3 region has the DNA TGTGCCAGCAGCTTCTCGTGGTCGGAGGGAGCAACTTCAGATACGCAGTATTTT.

The chain combines TRBV19 with TRBJ2-5; TRBD1 matches at 7 bases. V dropped 5 bases and J dropped 4; count of bases not matched to a gene: 7. CDR1 is LNHDA, CDR2 SQIVND, per germline (reference sequence). The CDR3 contains 14 residues. CDR3 nucleotide sequence: TGTGCCAGTAGTGGGCGGACAGGAACAGAGACCCAGTACTTC. Amino acid sequence: CASSGRTGTETQYF.

The rearrangement links TRBV5-4 to TRBJ2-5, with D perhaps TRBD1 (7 bases). Germline V gives CDR1 SGHNT, CDR2 YYREEE (reference sequence). V shed 7 bases and J shed 5 bases, with 15 bases lying between them. The CDR3 runs 13 residues. CDR3 sequence: CASAEGTEETQYF. The CDR3 nucleotides read TGTGCCAGCGCGGAGGGGACAGAGGAGACCCAGTACTTC.

V usage is TRBV19 and J usage is TRBJ1-3; D might be TRBD1 (6 bases). CDR1 LNHDA and CDR2 SQIVND come from the germline V gene (reference sequence). CDR3 length: 13 amino acids. V lost 3 bases, J lost 6 bases, and 9 bases lay in between. CDR3 amino acids: CASSIDRSNTIYF. CDR3 coding DNA: TGTGCCAGTAGTATCGACAGGTCAAACACCATATATTTT.

Regarding this clone: The same CDR3 arises from other DNA sequences in this sample as well. The V and J genes are TRBV5-4 and TRBJ2-3; D may be TRBD1 (6 bases). Germline lookup yields CDR1 SGHNT and CDR2 YYREEE (reference sequence). Trimming pared 2 bases from V and 0 bases from J, leaving 10 bases between. The CDR3 consists of 15 residues. CDR3 residues: CASSLGGASTDTQYF. Here the CDR3 DNA reads TGTGCCAGCAGCTTAGGGGGTGCTAGCACAGATACGCAGTATTTT.